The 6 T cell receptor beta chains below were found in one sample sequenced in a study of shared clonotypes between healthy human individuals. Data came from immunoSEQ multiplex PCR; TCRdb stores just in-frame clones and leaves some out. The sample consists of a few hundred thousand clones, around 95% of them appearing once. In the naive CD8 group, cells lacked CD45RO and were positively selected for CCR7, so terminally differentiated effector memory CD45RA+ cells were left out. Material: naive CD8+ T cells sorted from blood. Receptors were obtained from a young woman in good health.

The CDR3 sequence is CASSPTSGRDEQYF. DNA of the CDR3: TGTGCCAGCAGCCCGACTAGCGGGAGGGACGAGCAGTACTTC. The chain couples TRBV6-6 to TRBJ2-7; 14 bases are shared with TRBD2. J gave up 5 bases and V 6 bases, and 3 bases lay outside the gene matches. From germline, CDR1 is MNHNY and CDR2 SVGAGI (reference sequence). This CDR3 comprises 14 residues.

In nucleotides, the CDR3 is TGTGCCAGCAGAACGACAGGGGGTAAGGTCTACGAGCAGTACTTC. Translated, it gives CASRTTGGKVYEQYF. The J gene is TRBJ2-7, the V gene TRBV6-6, with 9 bases aligning to TRBD1. Germline CDR1 reads MNHNY; CDR2 reads SVGAGI (reference sequence). V shed 6 bases, J shed 3 bases, and the junction held 9 bases outside the gene matches. The CDR3 runs 15 residues.

The CDR3 loop is CASSFPVGLDRTGELFF. CDR3 in DNA: TGTGCCAGCAGCTTCCCGGTAGGGTTGGATCGAACCGGGGAGCTGTTTTTT. The chain employs TRBV7-8 and TRBJ2-2; D unresolved. In germline, CDR1 is SGHVS, CDR2 FQNEAQ. The CDR3 spans 17 residues. V was pared by 3 bases and J by 5 bases, with 19 bases between.

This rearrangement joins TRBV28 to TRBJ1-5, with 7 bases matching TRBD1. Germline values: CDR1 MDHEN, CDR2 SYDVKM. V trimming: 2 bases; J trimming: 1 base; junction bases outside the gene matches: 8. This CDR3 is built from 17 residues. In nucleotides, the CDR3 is TGTGCCAGCAGTTTAGAGGCAGGGGGTGAGAGCAATCAGCCCCAGCATTTT. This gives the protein CASSLEAGGESNQPQHF.

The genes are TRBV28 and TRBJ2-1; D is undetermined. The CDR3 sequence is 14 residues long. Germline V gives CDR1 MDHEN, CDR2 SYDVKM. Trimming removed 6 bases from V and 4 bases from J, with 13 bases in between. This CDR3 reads CASSPQALYNEQFF. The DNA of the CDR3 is TGTGCCAGCAGCCCCCAGGCTTTGTACAATGAGCAGTTCTTC.

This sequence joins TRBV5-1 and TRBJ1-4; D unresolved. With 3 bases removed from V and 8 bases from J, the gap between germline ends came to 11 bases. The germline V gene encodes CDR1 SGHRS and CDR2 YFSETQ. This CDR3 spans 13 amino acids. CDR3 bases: TGCGCCAGCAGCTCGCCTCCGGGGGAAAAACTGTTTTTT. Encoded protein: CASSSPPGEKLFF.